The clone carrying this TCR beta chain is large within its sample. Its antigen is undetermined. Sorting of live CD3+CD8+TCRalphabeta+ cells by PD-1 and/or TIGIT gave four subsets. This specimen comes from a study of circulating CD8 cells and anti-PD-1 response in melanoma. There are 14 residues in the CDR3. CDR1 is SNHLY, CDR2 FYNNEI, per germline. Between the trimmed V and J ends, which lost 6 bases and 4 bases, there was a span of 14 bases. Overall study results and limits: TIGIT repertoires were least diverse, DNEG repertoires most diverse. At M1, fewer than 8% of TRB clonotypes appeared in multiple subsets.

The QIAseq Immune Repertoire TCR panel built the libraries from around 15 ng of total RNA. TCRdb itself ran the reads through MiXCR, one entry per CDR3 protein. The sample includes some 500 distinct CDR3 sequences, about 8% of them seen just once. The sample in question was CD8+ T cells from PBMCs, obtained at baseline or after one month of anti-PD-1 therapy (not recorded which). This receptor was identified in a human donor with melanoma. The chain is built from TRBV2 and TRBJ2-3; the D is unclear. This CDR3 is CASRFGVGSDTQYF. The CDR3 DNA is TGTGCCAGCAGATTTGGCGTCGGATCAGATACGCAGTATTTT.